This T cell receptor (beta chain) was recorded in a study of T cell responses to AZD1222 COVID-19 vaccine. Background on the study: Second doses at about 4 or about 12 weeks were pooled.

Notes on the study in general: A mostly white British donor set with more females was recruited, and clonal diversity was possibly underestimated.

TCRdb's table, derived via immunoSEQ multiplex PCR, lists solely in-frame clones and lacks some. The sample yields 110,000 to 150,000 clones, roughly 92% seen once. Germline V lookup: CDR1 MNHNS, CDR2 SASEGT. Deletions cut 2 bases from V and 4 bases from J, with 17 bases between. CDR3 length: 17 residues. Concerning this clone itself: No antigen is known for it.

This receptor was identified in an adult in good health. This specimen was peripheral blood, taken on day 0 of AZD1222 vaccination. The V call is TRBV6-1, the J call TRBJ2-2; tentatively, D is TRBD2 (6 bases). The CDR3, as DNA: TGTGCCAGCAGTGAAAGAAGGTCAGCTAGCGTCACCGGGGAGCTGTTTTTT. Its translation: CASSERRSASVTGELFF.